This is a list of T cell receptor beta chains from one sample in a study of T cell responses to AZD1222 COVID-19 vaccine. Only in-frame clones appear in the TCRdb table, and some are missing; sequencing was by immunoSEQ multiplex PCR. The table includes under 250,000 clones, about 92% detected once. This sample comprised peripheral blood, obtained on day 0 of MenACWY control vaccination. The origin of the receptors is an adult in good health. CDR3s include the opening cysteine and the closing phenylalanine or tryptophan. D genes are given only for firm matches. Expanded clones get a size class; other rows say once, few or many, or leave the size out.

abundance	v_gene	d_gene	len	j_gene	CDR3aa	CDR3nt
-	TRBV6-5	-	14	TRBJ1-6	CASSYEGTPSPLHF	TGTGCCAGCAGTTACGAGGGGACACCCTCACCCCTCCACTTT
-	TRBV11-2	-	16	TRBJ2-3	CASRGGWGRRTDTQYF	TGTGCCAGCAGGGGAGGGTGGGGGCGCCGCACAGATACGCAGTATTTT
-	TRBV10-1	-	14	TRBJ1-2	CASRGKTDNYGYTF	TGCGCCAGCAGGGGGAAGACAGATAACTATGGCTACACCTTC
-	TRBV6-5	-	15	TRBJ1-1	CASSYSVSGNTEAFF	TGTGCCAGCAGTTACTCGGTCTCCGGCAACACTGAAGCTTTCTTT
-	TRBV18	-	14	TRBJ2-1	CASSQGPGLREQFF	TGTGCCAGCTCACAAGGACCCGGTCTTCGTGAGCAGTTCTTC
-	TRBV7-2	-	14	TRBJ1-1	CASSPVLQNTEAFF	TGTGCCAGCAGCCCAGTTTTGCAGAACACTGAAGCTTTCTTT
once	TRBV7-8	-	16	TRBJ2-2	CASSLRHRADTGELFF	TGTGCCAGCAGCTTACGGCACAGGGCGGACACCGGGGAGCTGTTTTTT
-	TRBV6-2/TRBV6-3	-	15	TRBJ2-3	CASSSGGGPTDTQYF	TGTGCCAGCAGTTCTGGGGGGGGGCCAACAGATACGCAGTATTTT
-	TRBV30	TRBD1	14	TRBJ1-2	CAWSGGQGAGGYTF	TGTGCCTGGAGTGGGGGACAGGGGGCTGGTGGCTACACCTTC
-	TRBV10-3	-	15	TRBJ2-2	CAISEGSMGTGELFF	TGTGCCATCAGTGAGGGGTCTATGGGAACCGGGGAGCTGTTTTTT
-	TRBV18	-	16	TRBJ1-5	CASSPQGGFQNQPQHF	TGTGCCAGCTCACCACAGGGGGGCTTTCAGAATCAGCCCCAGCATTTT
-	TRBV6-5	-	13	TRBJ2-7	CASKRGRGYEQYF	TGTGCCAGCAAGAGGGGCAGGGGCTACGAGCAGTACTTC
-	TRBV19	TRBD1	15	TRBJ1-5	CASSTGTGGYQPQHF	TGTGCCAGTAGTACCGGGACAGGGGGATATCAGCCCCAGCATTTT
-	TRBV14	TRBD1	15	TRBJ1-1	CASSPTGGVYTEAFF	TGTGCCAGCAGCCCTACAGGGGGGGTCTACACTGAAGCTTTCTTT
-	TRBV18	-	16	TRBJ2-5	CASSPPVSGYGETQYF	TGTGCCAGCTCACCACCTGTGTCAGGCTACGGGGAGACCCAGTACTTC
-	TRBV4-3	TRBD2	16	TRBJ2-5	CASSRTGTREGETQYF	TGCGCCAGCAGCCGAACGGGGACTAGGGAGGGCGAGACCCAGTACTTC
-	TRBV9	-	15	TRBJ2-3	CASSVGGVRTDTQYF	TGTGCCAGCAGCGTAGGCGGGGTACGCACAGATACGCAGTATTTT
-	TRBV2	-	14	TRBJ1-2	CASSESVSFYGYTF	TGTGCCAGCAGTGAGTCCGTATCCTTCTATGGCTACACCTTC
-	TRBV27	-	14	TRBJ1-5	CASSPRGSNQPQHF	TGTGCCAGCAGTCCTCGGGGTAGCAATCAGCCCCAGCATTTT
-	TRBV27	-	15	TRBJ1-1	CASSPPGRSGAEAFF	TGTGCCAGCAGTCCTCCCGGGCGGTCTGGGGCTGAAGCTTTCTTT
-	TRBV28	-	13	TRBJ1-1	CATLLAGGTEAFF	TGTGCCACCCTACTGGCGGGGGGCACTGAAGCTTTCTTT
-	TRBV18	TRBD1	15	TRBJ1-4	CASSRAGTGNEKLFF	TGTGCCAGCTCACGGGCCGGGACAGGGAATGAAAAACTGTTTTTT
-	TRBV18	TRBD1	14	TRBJ1-6	CASSPQDRNSPLHF	TGTGCCAGCTCACCCCAGGACAGGAATTCACCCCTCCACTTT
-	TRBV19	-	15	TRBJ1-5	CASSMGSGSNQPQHF	TGTGCCAGTAGTATGGGGAGCGGGAGCAATCAGCCCCAGCATTTT
-	TRBV6-5	TRBD2	16	TRBJ2-1	CASSYSSGGAYNEQFF	TGTGCCAGCAGTTACTCTAGCGGGGGGGCGTACAATGAGCAGTTCTTC
-	TRBV4-2	-	15	TRBJ1-6	CASSPAPGVRSPLHF	TGTGCCAGCAGCCCCGCCCCAGGGGTGCGTTCACCCCTCCACTTT
-	TRBV29-1	-	14	TRBJ1-2	CSVGAGTRNYGYTF	TGCAGCGTTGGGGCCGGGACGCGGAACTATGGCTACACCTTC